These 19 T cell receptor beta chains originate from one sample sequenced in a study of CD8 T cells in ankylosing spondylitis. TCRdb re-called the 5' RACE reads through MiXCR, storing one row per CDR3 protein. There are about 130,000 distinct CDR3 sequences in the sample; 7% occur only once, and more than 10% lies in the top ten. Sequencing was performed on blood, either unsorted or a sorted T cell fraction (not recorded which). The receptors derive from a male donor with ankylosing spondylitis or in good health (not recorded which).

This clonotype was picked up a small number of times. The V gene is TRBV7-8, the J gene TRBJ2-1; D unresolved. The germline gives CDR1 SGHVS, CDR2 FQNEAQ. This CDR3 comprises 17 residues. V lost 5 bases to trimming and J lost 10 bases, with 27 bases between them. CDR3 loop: CASSLLWGPKKIDEQFF. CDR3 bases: TGTGCCAGCAGCCTTTTATGGGGTCCAAAGAAAATCGACGAGCAGTTCTTC.

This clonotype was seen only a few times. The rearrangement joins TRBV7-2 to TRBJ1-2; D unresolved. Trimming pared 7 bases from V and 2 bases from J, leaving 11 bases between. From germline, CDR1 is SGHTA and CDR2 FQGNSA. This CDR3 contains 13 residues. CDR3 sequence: CASTSSFNYGYTF. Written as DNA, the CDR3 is TGTGCCAGCACCTCCTCATTCAACTATGGCTACACCTTC.

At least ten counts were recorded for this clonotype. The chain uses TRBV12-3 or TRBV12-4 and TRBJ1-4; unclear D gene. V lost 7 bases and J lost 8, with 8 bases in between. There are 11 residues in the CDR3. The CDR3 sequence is CASTLGEKLFF. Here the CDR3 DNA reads TGTGCCAGCACCCTTGGGGAAAAACTGTTTTTT.

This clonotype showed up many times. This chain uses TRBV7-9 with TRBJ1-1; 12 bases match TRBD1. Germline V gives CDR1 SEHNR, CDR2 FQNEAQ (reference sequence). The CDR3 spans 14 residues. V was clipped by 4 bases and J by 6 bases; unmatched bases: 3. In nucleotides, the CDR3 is TGTGCCAGCAGCTCGGGACAGGGGGCTTCTGAAGCTTTCTTT. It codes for CASSSGQGASEAFF.

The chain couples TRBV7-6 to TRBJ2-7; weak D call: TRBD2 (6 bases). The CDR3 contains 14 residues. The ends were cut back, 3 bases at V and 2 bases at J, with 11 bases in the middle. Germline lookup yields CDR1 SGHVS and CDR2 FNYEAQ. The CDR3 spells CASSFEAGPYEQYF. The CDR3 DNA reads TGTGCCAGCAGCTTCGAGGCGGGGCCCTACGAGCAGTACTTC. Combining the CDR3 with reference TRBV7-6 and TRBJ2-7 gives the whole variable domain GAGVSQSPRYKVTKRGQDVALRCDPISGHVSLYWYRQALGQGPEFLTYFNYEAQQDKSGLPNDRFSAERPEGSISTLTIQRTEQRDSAMYRCASSFEAGPYEQYFGPGTRLTVT.

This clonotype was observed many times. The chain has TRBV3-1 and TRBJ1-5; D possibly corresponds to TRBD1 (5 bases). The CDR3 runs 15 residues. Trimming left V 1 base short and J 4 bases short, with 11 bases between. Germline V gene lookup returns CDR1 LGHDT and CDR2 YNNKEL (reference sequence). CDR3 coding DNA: TGTGCCAGCAGCCAAGCCCCTCAGGGAAATCAGCCCCAGCATTTT. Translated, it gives CASSQAPQGNQPQHF.

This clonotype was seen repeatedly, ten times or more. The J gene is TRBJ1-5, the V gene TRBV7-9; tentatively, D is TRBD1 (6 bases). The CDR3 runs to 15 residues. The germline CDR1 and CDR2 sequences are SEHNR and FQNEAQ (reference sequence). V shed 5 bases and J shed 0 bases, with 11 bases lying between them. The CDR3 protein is CASSAGGASNQPQHF. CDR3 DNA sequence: TGTGCCAGCAGCGCGGGGGGGGCTAGCAATCAGCCCCAGCATTTT.

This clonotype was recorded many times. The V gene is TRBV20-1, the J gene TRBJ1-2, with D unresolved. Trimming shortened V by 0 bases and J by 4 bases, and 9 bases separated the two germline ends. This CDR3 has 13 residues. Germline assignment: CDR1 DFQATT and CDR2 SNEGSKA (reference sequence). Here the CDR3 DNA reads TGCAGTGCTAGAGATATATGGGCCTATGGCTACACCTTC. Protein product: CSARDIWAYGYTF.

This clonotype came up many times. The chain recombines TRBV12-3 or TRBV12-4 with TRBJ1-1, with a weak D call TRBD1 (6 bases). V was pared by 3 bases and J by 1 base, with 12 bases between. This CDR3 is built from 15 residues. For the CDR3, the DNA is TGTGCCAGCAGTTTTTACGGGGGCGCGAACACTGAAGCTTTCTTT. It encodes CASSFYGGANTEAFF.

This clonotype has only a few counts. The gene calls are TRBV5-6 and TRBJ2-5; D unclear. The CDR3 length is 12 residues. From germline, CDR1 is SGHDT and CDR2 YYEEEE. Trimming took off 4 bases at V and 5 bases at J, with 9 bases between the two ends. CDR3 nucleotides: TGTGCCAGCAGCATAGTTAGGGAGACCCAGTACTTC. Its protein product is CASSIVRETQYF.

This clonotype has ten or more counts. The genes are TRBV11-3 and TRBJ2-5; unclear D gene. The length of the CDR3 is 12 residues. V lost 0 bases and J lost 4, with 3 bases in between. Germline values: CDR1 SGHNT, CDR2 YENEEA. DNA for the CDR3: TGTGCCAGCAGCTTAGATAGAGAGACCCAGTACTTC. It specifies CASSLDRETQYF. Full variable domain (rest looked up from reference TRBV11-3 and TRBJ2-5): EAGVVQSPRYKIIEKKQPVAFWCNPISGHNTLYWYLQNLGQGPELLIRYENEEAVDDSQLPKDRFSAERLKGVDSTLKIQPAELGDSAVYLCASSLDRETQYFGPGTRLLVL.

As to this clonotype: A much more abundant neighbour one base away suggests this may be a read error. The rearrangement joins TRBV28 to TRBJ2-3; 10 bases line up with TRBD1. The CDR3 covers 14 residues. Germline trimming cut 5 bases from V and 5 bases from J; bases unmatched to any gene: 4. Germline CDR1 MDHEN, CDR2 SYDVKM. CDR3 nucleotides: TGTGCCAGCAGTGGCGGACAGGGGGGAGATACGCAGTATTTT. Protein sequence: CASSGGQGGDTQYF.

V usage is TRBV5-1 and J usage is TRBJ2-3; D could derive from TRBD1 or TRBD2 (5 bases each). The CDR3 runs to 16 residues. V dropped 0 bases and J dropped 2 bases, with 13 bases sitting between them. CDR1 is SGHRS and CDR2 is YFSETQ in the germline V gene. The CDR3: CASSLAGAASTDTQYF. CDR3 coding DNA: TGCGCCAGCAGCTTGGCCGGGGCAGCCTCCACAGATACGCAGTATTTT.

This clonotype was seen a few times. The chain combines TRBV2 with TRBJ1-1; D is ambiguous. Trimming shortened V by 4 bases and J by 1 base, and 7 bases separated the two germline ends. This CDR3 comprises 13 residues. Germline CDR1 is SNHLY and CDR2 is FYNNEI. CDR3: CASSVKGNTEAFF. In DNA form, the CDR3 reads TGTGCCAGCAGTGTCAAAGGGAACACTGAAGCTTTCTTT.

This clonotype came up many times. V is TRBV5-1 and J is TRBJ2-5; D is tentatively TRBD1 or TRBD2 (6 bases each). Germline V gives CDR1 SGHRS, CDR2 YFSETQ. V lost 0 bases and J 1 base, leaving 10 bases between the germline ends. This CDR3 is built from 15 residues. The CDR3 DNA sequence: TGCGCCAGCAGCTTGGACGGGGGCGGCCAAGAGACCCAGTACTTC. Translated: CASSLDGGGQETQYF. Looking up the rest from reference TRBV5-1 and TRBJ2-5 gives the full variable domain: KAGVTQTPRYLIKTRGQQVTLSCSPISGHRSVSWYQQTPGQGLQFLFEYFSETQRNKGNFPGRFSGRQFSNSRSEMNVSTLELGDSALYLCASSLDGGGQETQYFGPGTRLLVL.

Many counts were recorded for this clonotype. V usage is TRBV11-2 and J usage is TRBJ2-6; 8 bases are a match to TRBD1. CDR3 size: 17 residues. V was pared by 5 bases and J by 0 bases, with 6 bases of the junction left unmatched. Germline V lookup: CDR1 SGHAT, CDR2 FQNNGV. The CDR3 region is CASSVTGGSSGANVLTF. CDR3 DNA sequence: TGTGCCAGCAGCGTTACAGGGGGGAGCTCTGGGGCCAACGTCCTGACTTTC.

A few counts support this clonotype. The CDR3 DNA follows: TGTGCCAGCAGTGAATTTGGCGATGAGCAGTTCTTC. The encoded protein is CASSEFGDEQFF. V usage is TRBV2 and J usage is TRBJ2-1; D call uncertain. V lost 2 bases and J lost 8, with 7 bases in between. Germline loops: CDR1 SNHLY, CDR2 FYNNEI. This CDR3 is 12 amino acids long.

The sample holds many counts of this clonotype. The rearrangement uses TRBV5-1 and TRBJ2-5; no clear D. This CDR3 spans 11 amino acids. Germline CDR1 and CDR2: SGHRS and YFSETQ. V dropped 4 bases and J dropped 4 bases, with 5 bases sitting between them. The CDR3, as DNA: TGCGCCAGCAGCGCCACAGAGACCCAGTACTTC. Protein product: CASSATETQYF. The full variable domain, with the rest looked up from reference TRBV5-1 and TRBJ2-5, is KAGVTQTPRYLIKTRGQQVTLSCSPISGHRSVSWYQQTPGQGLQFLFEYFSETQRNKGNFPGRFSGRQFSNSRSEMNVSTLELGDSALYLCASSATETQYFGPGTRLLVL.

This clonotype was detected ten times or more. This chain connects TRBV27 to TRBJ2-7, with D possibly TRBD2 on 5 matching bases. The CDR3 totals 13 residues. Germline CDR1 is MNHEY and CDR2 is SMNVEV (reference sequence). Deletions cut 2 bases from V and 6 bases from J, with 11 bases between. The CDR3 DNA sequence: TGTGCCAGCAGTTTAGGCAGGAGCGGCGAGCAGTACTTC. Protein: CASSLGRSGEQYF.